This record concerns one T cell receptor (beta chain) sequence. Its antigen specificity is not known. Nothing much larger sits one base from this clone, and base qualities are not available. The sample comes from a study of PD-L1 blockade in urothelial cancer (dated by TCRdb to about 2017). Describing the broader study: Therapy was started in the mid-2010s for all patients, and atezolizumab 1,200 mg was administered intravenously every 3 weeks. Blood samples were analyzed 3 weeks after the start of treatment (second dose) and 6 weeks after the start of treatment. Somatic, immune and clinical correlates of response to PD-L1 blockade with atezolizumab in urothelial cancer were the focus of an exploratory multi-omic analysis. An ECOG performance status of 0 or 1 was recorded for the patients, and 0 to 3 prior chemotherapy regimens had been received by the patients. In the same patients, pretreatment tumors underwent whole exome sequencing and RNA sequencing in addition to TCR sequencing. Nine patients achieved durable clinical benefit and some 21 did not. Twenty-nine patients had pretreatment blood TCR-seq, roughly 24 had at least one posttreatment blood collection, and roughly 24 had tumor TCR-seq. TCR sequencing covered pretreatment tumor samples and matched, serially collected peripheral blood taken before and after atezolizumab treatment. Twenty-five of 29 patients were males with bladder-origin urothelial cancer, and about 65% of the roughly 30 reported a prior smoking history. Durable clinical benefit meant progression-free survival longer than 6 months, and TCR features were also tested against progression-free and overall survival. Blood samples yielded a median of 141,255 T cells and more than 80,000 unique TCRs, with median clonality 0.080.

Beyond this particular receptor, the publication reports: Patients with durable benefit showed greater expansion of tumor-associated TCR clones in peripheral blood 3 weeks after starting treatment (n ≈ 20, p = 0.022). A pretreatment peripheral blood TCR clonality below the median was linked to improved progression-free and overall survival. Because the sample size was small (n = 29) and many of the analyses were exploratory, the results are meant to be hypothesis-generating.

Synthetic TCR analog templates were spiked into each PCR to estimate absolute template abundance from read counts. Using the immunoSEQ assay, TCRbeta CDR3 regions were amplified from genomic DNA with bias-controlled V and J gene primers. Sequencing of rearranged TCRbeta segments was done at approximately 20X coverage. Under the source paper's analysis protocol: Sequencing errors were corrected by clustering and CDR3s were annotated against IMGT to assign V, D and J genes. Downstream analyses used only productive TCRbeta rearrangements and left out out-of-frame or stop-codon sequences. To compute clonality, Shannon entropy was normalized by the log of the number of unique productive sequences and then subtracted from one. Clones differing between time points or between blood and tumor were identified using Fisher's exact test with Benjamini-Hochberg correction, with an adjusted p below 0.01 applied as the threshold. Entries here come from immuneACCESS through TCRdb and include only in-frame sequences with V and J called. Some clones fail to appear in such tables; in the studies checked, an unresolved V gene covers under half of the shortfall, and the cause of the remainder is unknown. V and J calls and clone size come straight from that table; D and trimming were deduced from the DNA. Across this sample there are about 74,000 clones, with 84% seen only once. The top ten clones comprise roughly 4.5% of the sample.

A cohort of roughly 30 patients with locally advanced or metastatic urothelial carcinoma, treated at Memorial Sloan Kettering on a trial protocol, was included. Peripheral blood mononuclear cells were collected pretreatment and during treatment, with between 1 and 8 total time points obtained per patient. The Qiagen DNeasy Blood extraction kit was used to purify genomic DNA from total PBMCs and tumor samples. PBMCs were collected pretreatment and during treatment, and were isolated and stored as previously described. The sequence came from a man aged 65 to 85 with urothelial cancer. The source material was PBMCs, sampled around atezolizumab (anti-PD-L1) treatment.

The nucleotide sequence reads as follows: TGCGCCAGCAGCCGGACAGTGGATGAAAAACTGTTTTTT. Its product reads: CASSRTVDEKLFF. The sequence links TRBV5-1 to TRBJ1-4; the D segment could be TRBD1, given 6 matching bases. V is cut by 4 bases and J by 6 bases, and the space between the germline ends is 10 bases. Reading from cysteine to phenylalanine, the CDR3 counts 13 amino acids. The DNA shown is the 39-base CDR3, in frame from base 1. The germline V gene provides CDR1 SGHRS and CDR2 YFSETQ. Reference TRBV5-1 and TRBJ1-4 proteins supply the regions before and after the CDR3; the full variable domain is: KAGVTQTPRYLIKTRGQQVTLSCSPISGHRSVSWYQQTPGQGLQFLFEYFSETQRNKGNFPGRFSGRQFSNSRSEMNVSTLELGDSALYLCASSRTVDEKLFFGSGTQLSVL.